This TCR beta chain derives from a study of T cell changes during pregnancy in multiple sclerosis (dated by TCRdb to between 2018 and 2020). Study-wide context: The study looked at changes in the T cell repertoire across pregnancy in women with multiple sclerosis.

Library generation was performed with the immunoSEQ multiplex PCR assay. The table was pulled from immuneACCESS by TCRdb, which kept in-frame rearrangements only. Such tables lose some clones; where checked, under half of the loss comes from unresolved V genes, and the rest has no known cause. In all, the sample holds roughly 80,000 clones, and 92% of those were seen once. Together, the top ten hold about 3% of the sample. This clone was seen only once. This receptor's antigen is unknown. No clone much larger than this one lies a single base away; base qualities are absent. Trimming accounts for 5 bases at V and 4 bases at J, while the number of junction bases matched to no gene is 11. The CDR3 runs 18 residues from the cysteine to the phenylalanine. The DNA shown is the 54-base CDR3, in frame from base 1. CDR1 and CDR2, looked up from the germline V gene (reference sequence), are PRHDT and FYEKMQ.

This TCR came from a female donor with multiple sclerosis, enrolled in a pregnancy study. The source was peripheral blood, collected before pregnancy. The rearranged chain carries TRBV13 and TRBJ2-3; 14 middle bases align to TRBD2. Here is the DNA: TGTGCCAGCAGCCTCCAGCCGGGACTAGCGGGAGAGCCAGATACGCAGTATTTT. This codes for CASSLQPGLAGEPDTQYF.